This entry features one T cell receptor (beta chain) sequence. Its specificity is unknown. This specimen comes from a study of Ad26.COV2.S vaccination and SARS-CoV-2 variants. Profiled with immunoSEQ multiplex PCR; TCRdb holds only in-frame clones, not every one. The top ten clones hold approximately 5.9% of a sample with roughly 350,000 clones, about 87% of them seen once. V lost 2 bases and J lost 4, with 15 bases in between. Germline CDR1 GTSNPN, CDR2 SVGIG (reference sequence). CDR3 length: 15 amino acids. Study results and caveats: Those who received vaccine or placebo ended up with similar non-spike TCR breadth.

As to treatment: around 19 received Ad26.COV2.S at low or high dose, single or two shots; about 5 received placebo; per-sample allocation not given. Vaccine and placebo recipients were sampled on day 63 after the first injection. Recruitment in Boston yielded a donor of adult age, 18-55 years. This sequence joins TRBV30 and TRBJ1-3; D might be TRBD1 (5 bases). The sequences come from peripheral blood, collected in a trial of Ad26.COV2.S vaccine versus placebo. This receptor was obtained from a person between 18 and 65 years old who received the Ad26.COV2.S COVID-19 vaccine or a placebo. The CDR3: CAWSFLRDAGNTIYF. DNA of the CDR3: TGTGCCTGGAGTTTTCTCCGGGACGCAGGAAACACCATATATTTT.